This TCR beta chain is drawn from a study of tumor-infiltrating lymphocytes in primary liver carcinoma. Study conclusions and caveats: Top-250-clone fractions were significantly higher in tumors than in blood (p = 0.039).

This CDR3 contains 15 residues. Points on this clonotype: Its antigen is currently unknown. Its ends do not fully match the called genes, so a read error is possible.

Making TCR beta cDNA involved 400 to 600 ng total RNA and a constant-region primer. ARM-PCR, slightly modified, supplied the TCR beta libraries through three nested multiplex PCR rounds. With TRBV1-TRBV30 forward primers and a C-beta reverse primer, the first two PCR rounds were run for about 10 cycles each. TCRdb reanalysed the multiplex PCR reads using MiXCR and keeps one entry per CDR3 protein. The repertoire includes approximately 23,000 distinct CDR3 sequences, approximately 80% of them detected once, and roughly 36% sits in the top ten. Co-extraction of both nucleic acids (RNA and DNA) used about 18-31 mg of unsorted bulk tissue. Viable tumor cell content exceeded 80% in every tumor sample.

This sequence joins TRBV12-3 or TRBV12-4 and TRBJ2-1; 8 positions agree with TRBD2. The sequence came from a woman in her twenties or thirties with primary liver carcinoma and hepatitis B virus infection. The material sequenced was liver tumor tissue from sampling region 2. Subset in this sample: tumor region T2, inferior pole. CDR3 protein: CDSSRSGTSGLGQFF. The CDR3 DNA sequence: TGTGACAGCAGCCGGTCCGGGACTAGTGGACTTGGGCAGTTCTTC.